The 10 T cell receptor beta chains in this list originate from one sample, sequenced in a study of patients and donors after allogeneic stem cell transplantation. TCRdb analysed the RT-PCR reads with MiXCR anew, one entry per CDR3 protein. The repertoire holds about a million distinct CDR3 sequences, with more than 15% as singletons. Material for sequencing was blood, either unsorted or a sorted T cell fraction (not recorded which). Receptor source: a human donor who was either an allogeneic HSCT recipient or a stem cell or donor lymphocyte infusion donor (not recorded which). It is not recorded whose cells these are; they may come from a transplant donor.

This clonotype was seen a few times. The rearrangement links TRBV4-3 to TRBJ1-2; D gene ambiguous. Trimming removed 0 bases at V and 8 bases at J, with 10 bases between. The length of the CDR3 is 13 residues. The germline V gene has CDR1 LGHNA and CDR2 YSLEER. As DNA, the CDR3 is TGCGCCAGCAGCCAAGATCGGAGGGAAGGCTACACCTTC. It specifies CASSQDRREGYTF.

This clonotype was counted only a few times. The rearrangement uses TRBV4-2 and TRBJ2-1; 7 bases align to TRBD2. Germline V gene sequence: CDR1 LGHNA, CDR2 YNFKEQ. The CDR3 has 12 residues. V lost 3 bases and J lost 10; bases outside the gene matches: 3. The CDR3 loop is CASSHGRGEQFF. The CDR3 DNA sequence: TGTGCCAGCAGCCATGGGCGGGGGGAGCAGTTCTTC.

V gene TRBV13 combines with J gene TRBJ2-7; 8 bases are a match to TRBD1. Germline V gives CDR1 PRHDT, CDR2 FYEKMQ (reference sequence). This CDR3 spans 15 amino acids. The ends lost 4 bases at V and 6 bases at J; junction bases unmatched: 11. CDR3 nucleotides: TGTGCCAGCAGCTCGGGACAGGCGACCTTCGGCGAGCAGTACTTC. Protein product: CASSSGQATFGEQYF.

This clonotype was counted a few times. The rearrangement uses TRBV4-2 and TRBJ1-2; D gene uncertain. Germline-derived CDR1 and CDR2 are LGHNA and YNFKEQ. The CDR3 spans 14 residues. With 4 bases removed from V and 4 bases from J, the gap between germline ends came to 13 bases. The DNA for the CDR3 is TGTGCCAGCAGCCCTCGGACGGATGTCTATGGCTACACCTTC. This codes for CASSPRTDVYGYTF.

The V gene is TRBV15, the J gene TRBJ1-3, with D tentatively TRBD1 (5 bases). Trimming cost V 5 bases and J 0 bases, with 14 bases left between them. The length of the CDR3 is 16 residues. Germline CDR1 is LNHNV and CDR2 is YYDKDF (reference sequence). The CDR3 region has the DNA TGTGCCACCAGCGGACAAGCCTTTCTCTCTGGAAACACCATATATTTT. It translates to CATSGQAFLSGNTIYF.

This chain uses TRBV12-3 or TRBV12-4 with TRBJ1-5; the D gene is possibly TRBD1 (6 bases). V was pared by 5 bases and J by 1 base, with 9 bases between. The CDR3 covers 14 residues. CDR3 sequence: CASSNGQSNQPQHF. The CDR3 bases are TGTGCCAGCAGTAATGGACAGAGCAATCAGCCCCAGCATTTT.

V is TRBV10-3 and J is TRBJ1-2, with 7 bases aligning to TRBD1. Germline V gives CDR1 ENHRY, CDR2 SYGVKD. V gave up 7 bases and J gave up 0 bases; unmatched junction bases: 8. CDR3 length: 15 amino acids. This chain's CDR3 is CAITGVGTANYGYTF. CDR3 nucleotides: TGTGCCATCACCGGTGTCGGGACAGCTAACTATGGCTACACCTTC.

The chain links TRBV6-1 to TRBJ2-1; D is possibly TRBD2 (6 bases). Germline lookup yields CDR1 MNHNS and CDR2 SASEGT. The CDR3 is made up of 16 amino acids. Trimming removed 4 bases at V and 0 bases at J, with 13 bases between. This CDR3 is CASSGGDSSSYNEQFF. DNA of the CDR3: TGTGCCAGCAGTGGAGGGGACTCCAGCTCCTACAATGAGCAGTTCTTC.

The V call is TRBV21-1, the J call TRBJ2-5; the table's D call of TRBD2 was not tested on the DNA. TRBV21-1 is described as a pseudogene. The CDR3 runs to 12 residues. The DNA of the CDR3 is TGTGCCACGCCTCCGGATGGCGAGACCCAGTACTTC. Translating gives CATPPDGETQYF.

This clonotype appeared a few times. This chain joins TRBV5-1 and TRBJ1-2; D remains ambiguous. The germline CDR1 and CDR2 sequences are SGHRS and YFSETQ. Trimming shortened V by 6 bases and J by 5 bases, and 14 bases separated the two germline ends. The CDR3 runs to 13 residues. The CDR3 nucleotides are TGCGCCAGCAACGACGGGGTCGGATATGGCTACACCTTC. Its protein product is CASNDGVGYGYTF.